These T cell receptor beta chains were read from a single sample in a study of blood T cell repertoires in COVID-19. Only in-frame clones appear in the TCRdb table, and some are missing; sequencing was by immunoSEQ multiplex PCR. The repertoire holds 400,000 or so clones, with around 90% as singletons. Input material: peripheral blood. The receptor set was obtained from a man between 18 and 29 years old with COVID-19, enrolled during active disease. Both conserved end residues are part of each CDR3. The D gene is left open where the match is weak. Where a row states a size, it is once, few, many or the class of an expanded clone; other rows omit it.

J: TRBJ1-2
V: TRBV2
size: -
D: TRBD1
DNA: TGTGCCAGCACACAGGGGCAGGGTGGCTACACCTTC
CDR3: CASTQGQGGYTF

J: TRBJ2-1
V: TRBV7-9
size: once
D: TRBD1
DNA: TGTGCCAGCAGCCTCCACGGGACAGGGGTTTTACGAAACAATGAGCAGTTCTTC
CDR3: CASSLHGTGVLRNNEQFF

J: TRBJ1-1
V: TRBV20-1
size: -
D: -
DNA: TGCAGTGCTAGCTCGGGGGGTGAAGCTTTCTTT
CDR3: CSASSGGEAFF

J: TRBJ2-1
V: TRBV5-5
size: -
D: -
DNA: TGTGCCAGCAGCTTGGTTGGCGACCCGGGGAATGAGCAGTTCTTC
CDR3: CASSLVGDPGNEQFF

J: TRBJ1-5
V: TRBV19
size: -
D: -
DNA: TGTGCCAGTAGTGACAGCGCAGGGCCCCAGCATTTT
CDR3: CASSDSAGPQHF

J: TRBJ2-5
V: TRBV5-5
size: -
D: TRBD1
DNA: TGTGCCAGCAGCTTGGTGGACAGGGATGCGACCCAGTACTTC
CDR3: CASSLVDRDATQYF

J: TRBJ1-5
V: TRBV6-6
size: -
D: -
DNA: TGTGCCAGCAGTTACCTGGCGGGAGGGCAGCCCCAGCATTTT
CDR3: CASSYLAGGQPQHF

J: TRBJ2-3
V: TRBV19
size: few
D: -
DNA: TGTGCCAGTAGTATTTCCTTAGACACTACAGATACGCAGTATTTT
CDR3: CASSISLDTTDTQYF

J: TRBJ1-2
V: TRBV27
size: -
D: TRBD1
DNA: TGTGCCAGCAGTTCCGGGACAGGGAAACTTAACTATGGCTACACCTTC
CDR3: CASSSGTGKLNYGYTF

J: TRBJ2-1
V: TRBV13
size: -
D: -
DNA: TGTGCCAGCTCTGGCGGATCCTACAATGAGCAGTTCTTC
CDR3: CASSGGSYNEQFF

J: TRBJ2-7
V: TRBV30
size: -
D: TRBD1
DNA: TGTGCCTGGAGTGTCACAGGGGGAAGCGAGCAGTACTTC
CDR3: CAWSVTGGSEQYF

J: TRBJ2-1
V: TRBV3-1/TRBV3-2
size: -
D: -
DNA: TGTGCCAGCAGCCCCCCGTCCTTCCAGGGGATCGATGAGCAGTTCTTC
CDR3: CASSPPSFQGIDEQFF

J: TRBJ2-7
V: TRBV13
size: once
D: TRBD2
DNA: TGTGCCAGCAGCTCCACTAGCGGGGGGACCCTCGAGCAGTACTTC
CDR3: CASSSTSGGTLEQYF

J: TRBJ1-1
V: TRBV29-1
size: -
D: TRBD1
DNA: TGCAGCGTCGGACAGGGAGCCGGCACTGAAGCTTTCTTT
CDR3: CSVGQGAGTEAFF

J: TRBJ1-4
V: TRBV18
size: -
D: TRBD1
DNA: TGTGCCAGCGGGCGATACGGACGGACAGGGACTAGCCTTAAAGAAAAACTGTTTTTT
CDR3: CASGRYGRTGTSLKEKLFF

J: TRBJ2-1
V: TRBV4-2
size: -
D: -
DNA: TGTGCCAGCAGCCAAGGCTTGGAGGGGCCCTACAATGAGCAGTTCTTC
CDR3: CASSQGLEGPYNEQFF

J: TRBJ2-3
V: TRBV30
size: -
D: TRBD1
DNA: TGTGCCTGGAGGCCGACAGGGGCAAATACGCAGTATTTT
CDR3: CAWRPTGANTQYF

J: TRBJ2-2
V: TRBV28
size: -
D: TRBD2
DNA: TGTGCCAGCAGTAGCCCTTCTAGCGGGAACACCGGGGAGCTGTTTTTT
CDR3: CASSSPSSGNTGELFF

J: TRBJ2-1
V: TRBV4-1
size: -
D: TRBD2
DNA: TGCGCCAGCAGCCCGGGACTAGCGGGAGTATATGAGCAGTTCTTC
CDR3: CASSPGLAGVYEQFF

J: TRBJ1-2
V: TRBV5-1
size: -
D: TRBD1
DNA: TGCGCCAGCAGCCTCGACAGGGACTATGGCTACACCTTC
CDR3: CASSLDRDYGYTF

J: TRBJ1-2
V: TRBV25-1
size: -
D: -
DNA: TGTGCCAGCAGTGGTTCCGTAGGCTACACCTTC
CDR3: CASSGSVGYTF

J: TRBJ2-7
V: TRBV9
size: -
D: TRBD2
DNA: TGTGCCAGCAGCGTAGCGGGAGGGCCTTACGAGCAGTACTTC
CDR3: CASSVAGGPYEQYF

J: TRBJ2-2
V: TRBV12-5
size: -
D: TRBD1
DNA: TGTGCTAGTGGTTTGGATACAGGACAGGGGTACACCGGGGAGCTGTTTTTT
CDR3: CASGLDTGQGYTGELFF

J: TRBJ2-1
V: TRBV6-6
size: -
D: -
DNA: TGTGCCAGCAGTTACCCACGGGGTAGCGCCAATGAGCAGTTCTTC
CDR3: CASSYPRGSANEQFF

J: TRBJ1-2
V: TRBV19
size: -
D: -
DNA: TGTGCCAGTAGTATAGCGAGCCCCTCTAACTATGGCTACACCTTC
CDR3: CASSIASPSNYGYTF

J: TRBJ2-5
V: TRBV10-2
size: few
D: TRBD2
DNA: TGCGCCAGCAGTGAGATCGTCGGTAGGGCAGGACTAGCGGGTAAAGAGACCCAGTACTTC
CDR3: CASSEIVGRAGLAGKETQYF

J: TRBJ2-2
V: TRBV5-4
size: -
D: -
DNA: TGTGCCAGCAGCTTGGTAGACCGGGGCGGGGAGCTGTTTTTT
CDR3: CASSLVDRGGELFF